The present T cell receptor (beta chain) was sequenced within a study of preoperative IRX-2 immunotherapy in early breast cancer. Treatment defined: preoperative locoregional IRX-2 cytokine immunotherapy. This phase Ib study tested locoregional IRX-2 cytokine immunotherapy given before surgery. This table comes from immunoSEQ multiplex PCR, and its TCRdb copy is limited to in-frame clones, with some not included. Of more than 35,000 clones in the sample, roughly 77% are singletons; the top ten hold approximately 1.1%. This CDR3 region has 16 residues. CDR1 and CDR2 (germline): LNHDA, SQIVND (reference sequence). The V gene end was trimmed by 7 bases and the J gene end by 2 bases; junction bases not matched to a gene: 8.

The chain has TRBV19 and TRBJ2-1; TRBD1 matches at 10 bases. The material was tumor tissue, obtained after IRX-2 immunotherapy. This TCR was sampled from a human donor with breast cancer. The CDR3 spells CASIARGTGAYNEQFF. The CDR3 nucleotides read TGTGCCAGTATCGCTAGAGGGACAGGGGCCTACAATGAGCAGTTCTTC.